The 16 T cell receptor beta chains given below trace back to one sample, sequenced in a study of shared clonotypes between healthy human individuals. Clones were sequenced by immunoSEQ multiplex PCR, and TCRdb holds only the in-frame ones, with some missing. The sample comprises around 500,000 clones, 70% to 85% of which are singletons, and around 12% rests with the top ten. Sequenced material: PBMCs. The receptors here all came from a woman in her forties in good health. Some clones in this sample may be carry-over from other donors' samples.

The chain is built from TRBV29-1 and TRBJ2-1; 11 nucleotides agree with TRBD2. J lost 4 bases, V lost 6 bases, and 5 bases had no gene match. The CDR3 totals 14 residues. Germline CDR1 SQVTM, CDR2 ANQGSEA. CDR3 region: CSVAGTSGYNEQFF. For the CDR3, the DNA is TGCAGCGTAGCCGGGACTAGCGGTTACAATGAGCAGTTCTTC.

The V and J genes are TRBV11-2 and TRBJ2-1; 9 bases align to TRBD2. This CDR3 comprises 15 residues. J gave up 3 bases and V 5 bases, and 5 bases lay outside the gene matches. Germline CDR1 is SGHAT and CDR2 is FQNNGV. CDR3 in amino acids: CASSGERGVYNEQFF. CDR3 bases: TGTGCCAGCAGCGGCGAGCGGGGGGTCTACAATGAGCAGTTCTTC.

This chain links TRBV11-2 with TRBJ2-3; TRBD1 matches at 11 bases. CDR1 and CDR2 (germline): SGHAT, FQNNGV. The CDR3 sequence is 17 residues long. J was trimmed by 6 bases and V by 8 bases; bases with no gene match: 16. The CDR3 here is CASLPNLGQGAGDTQYF. CDR3 coding DNA: TGTGCCAGCCTACCCAACCTAGGACAGGGGGCAGGGGATACGCAGTATTTT.

The gene calls are TRBV5-4 and TRBJ2-1; 11 bases fit TRBD2. V trimming: 4 bases; J trimming: 5 bases; junction bases outside the gene matches: 5. This CDR3 spans 15 amino acids. Germline V CDR1 and CDR2: SGHNT, YYREEE (reference sequence). The CDR3 region is CASSPGLAAHNEQFF. The CDR3 DNA reads as TGTGCCAGCAGCCCGGGACTAGCGGCCCACAATGAGCAGTTCTTC.

The rearrangement joins TRBV5-4 to TRBJ2-1, with D perhaps TRBD2 (7 bases). Germline CDR1 SGHNT, CDR2 YYREEE (reference sequence). V was pared by 4 bases and J by 7 bases, with 18 bases between. There are 15 residues in the CDR3. CDR3: CASSLGGGSGNEQFF. CDR3 sequence (DNA): TGTGCCAGCAGCCTGGGGGGCGGGAGTGGTAATGAGCAGTTCTTC.

The rearrangement joins TRBV18 to TRBJ2-7; 9 bases map to TRBD2. The CDR3 has 15 amino acids. Losses at the gene ends were 2 bases for V and 6 bases for J; bases not matched to a gene: 8. Looked up from germline, CDR1 is KGHSH and CDR2 is LQKENI. CDR3 region: CASSPGPAGGLEQYF. The CDR3 nucleotides are TGTGCCAGCTCACCAGGCCCAGCGGGAGGACTCGAGCAGTACTTC.

The chain carries TRBV11-3 and TRBJ2-3; a weak D match, TRBD2 (5 bases). V was clipped by 0 bases and J by 1 base, with 5 bases between them. The CDR3 spans 14 residues. Looked up from germline, CDR1 is SGHNT and CDR2 is YENEEA. This chain's CDR3 is CASSLEAGTDTQYF. The CDR3 DNA follows: TGTGCCAGCAGCTTAGAAGCGGGCACAGATACGCAGTATTTT. Full variable domain (outside the CDR3, taken from reference TRBV11-3 and TRBJ2-3): EAGVVQSPRYKIIEKKQPVAFWCNPISGHNTLYWYLQNLGQGPELLIRYENEEAVDDSQLPKDRFSAERLKGVDSTLKIQPAELGDSAVYLCASSLEAGTDTQYFGPGTRLTVL.

The chain is built from TRBV13 and TRBJ2-1; 9 bases agree with TRBD2. CDR1 PRHDT and CDR2 FYEKMQ come from the germline V gene (reference sequence). CDR3 length: 15 residues. With 0 bases clipped from V and 7 bases from J, the junction kept 4 bases outside the gene matches. The CDR3: CASSLGLAGRNEQFF. CDR3 coding DNA: TGTGCCAGCAGCTTAGGGCTAGCGGGAAGGAATGAGCAGTTCTTC.

This chain uses TRBV11-1 with TRBJ2-5; 9 bases map to TRBD2. The CDR3 covers 15 residues. V lost 3 bases to trimming and J lost 2 bases; unmatched junction nucleotides: 4. Germline assignment: CDR1 SGHAT and CDR2 FQDESV (reference sequence). The CDR3 sequence is CASSFTSGPQETQYF. The DNA for the CDR3 is TGTGCCAGCAGCTTTACTAGCGGGCCACAAGAGACCCAGTACTTC.

This chain uses TRBV11-3 with TRBJ2-7; TRBD2 agrees at 7 bases. Germline-derived CDR1 and CDR2 are SGHNT and YENEEA. The CDR3 is made up of 14 amino acids. V lost 2 bases to trimming and J lost 6 bases; unmatched junction nucleotides: 7. The CDR3 region has the DNA TGTGCCAGCAGCTTAAGAGGGAGGGCAGGCGAGCAGTACTTC. It is translated as CASSLRGRAGEQYF.

The chain combines TRBV18 with TRBJ2-7, with D uncertain. Trimming removed 3 bases from V and 3 bases from J, with 6 bases in between. There are 12 residues in the CDR3. Germline V gives CDR1 KGHSH, CDR2 LQKENI. DNA for the CDR3: TGTGCCAGCTCACCTGGGGACTACGAGCAGTACTTC. Translating it yields CASSPGDYEQYF.

This clone was seen a few times. The V call is TRBV10-2, the J call TRBJ1-5, with D perhaps matching TRBD1 (6 bases). The CDR3 covers 13 residues. The V end lost 5 bases, the J end lost 7 bases, and 12 bases lay between the germline ends. Per germline, CDR1 WSHSY and CDR2 SAAADI. CDR3 in DNA: TGCGCCAGCAGTCAGGGGCTCGGACAGCCCCAGCATTTT. Translation: CASSQGLGQPQHF.

The chain uses TRBV6-1 and TRBJ1-3; possibly TRBD1 for D (5 bases). The CDR3 length is 14 residues. V lost 9 bases, J lost 4 bases, and 16 bases lay in between. Germline CDR1 and CDR2: MNHNS and SASEGT. The CDR3: CASSPMGGGNTIYF. CDR3 nucleotides: TGTGCCAGTTCGCCAATGGGGGGAGGAAACACCATATATTTT.

The rearrangement joins TRBV11-2 to TRBJ2-7; the D gene is possibly TRBD2 (6 bases). The germline V gene encodes CDR1 SGHAT and CDR2 FQNNGV. V was cut by 2 bases and J by 0 bases, with 14 bases left in between. CDR3 length: 16 amino acids. CDR3 sequence reads: CASSLQPSANSYEQYF. The CDR3 DNA follows: TGTGCCAGCAGCTTACAGCCTAGCGCGAACTCCTACGAGCAGTACTTC.

The chain links TRBV28 to TRBJ2-7; TRBD2 aligns across 10 bases. Germline CDR1 and CDR2: MDHEN and SYDVKM. This CDR3 is built from 17 residues. V shed 4 bases and J 7 bases; nucleotides not matched to a gene: 16. CDR3 sequence reads: CASSSLVSGLASKEQYF. The CDR3 coding sequence is TGTGCCAGCAGTTCGCTTGTCTCGGGACTAGCGTCGAAAGAGCAGTACTTC.

The CDR3 coding sequence is TGTGCCACCACCCCAAATCGGGATGAGCAGTTCTTC. Translating it yields CATTPNRDEQFF. The chain carries TRBV18 and TRBJ2-1; D is ambiguous. Germline assignment: CDR1 KGHSH and CDR2 LQKENI. V lost 10 bases and J 8 bases, leaving 15 bases between the germline ends. The CDR3 length is 12 residues.